Below, 30 T cell receptor beta chains from the same sample are listed, as sequenced in a study of shared clonotypes between healthy human individuals. Repertoires were generated with immunoSEQ multiplex PCR, while TCRdb's copy carries only in-frame clones and drops some. The sample shows 2 million or so clones, roughly 95% of them seen only once. Sequencing used naive CD4+ T cells sorted from blood. Subset defined: CD45RA+ positively selected. Source of these receptors: a man aged 18 to 29 in good health.

V usage is TRBV6-5 and J usage is TRBJ2-1, with 7 bases lining up with TRBD1. The CDR3 is 15 amino acids. V trimming: 5 bases; J trimming: 2 bases; junction bases outside the gene matches: 6. Germline-derived CDR1 and CDR2 are MNHEY and SVGAGI. The CDR3 DNA sequence: TGTGCCAGCAGTATAGACAGGGCTACCTACAATGAGCAGTTCTTC. Translating gives CASSIDRATYNEQFF.

As regards this clone: The same CDR3 is also encoded by other DNA sequences in this sample. The rearrangement links TRBV6-6 to TRBJ1-3; D not certain. The CDR3 loop spans 15 amino acids. V lost 0 bases, J lost 0 bases, and 6 bases lay in between. From germline, CDR1 is MNHNY and CDR2 SVGAGI (reference sequence). The CDR3 sequence is CASSYSGNSGNTIYF. The CDR3 DNA sequence: TGTGCCAGCAGTTACTCAGGTAACTCTGGAAACACCATATATTTT.

On this clone: The same CDR3 arises from other DNA sequences in this sample as well. The CDR3 region is CASSRNSPLHF. For the CDR3, the DNA is TGTGCCAGCAGCAGGAATTCACCCCTCCACTTT. The chain links TRBV6-1 to TRBJ1-6, with no clear D. Germline CDR1 reads MNHNS; CDR2 reads SASEGT. Trimming removed 6 bases at V and 7 bases at J, with 4 bases between. The CDR3 is 11 residues long.

The chain is built from TRBV18 and TRBJ1-1; tentatively, D is TRBD1 (5 bases). Looked up from germline, CDR1 is KGHSH and CDR2 is LQKENI. V was pared by 0 bases and J by 7 bases, with 15 bases between. There are 15 residues in the CDR3. DNA for the CDR3: TGTGCCAGCTCACCACCGAATAAACAGGCCCATGAAGCTTTCTTT. Translating gives CASSPPNKQAHEAFF.

This clone was seen just once. The chain is built from TRBV6-1 and TRBJ2-7; 8 positions agree with TRBD1. The CDR3 is 15 amino acids. J was trimmed by 6 bases and V by 1 base; bases with no gene match: 8. CDR1 is MNHNS, CDR2 SASEGT, per germline. For the CDR3, the DNA is TGTGCCAGCAGTGAAGGGTGGGCAGGGGGCGCCGAGCAGTACTTC. Translation: CASSEGWAGGAEQYF.

The V gene is TRBV18, the J gene TRBJ2-5, with unresolved D. V was trimmed by 3 bases and J by 5 bases, leaving 19 bases between them. The CDR3 extends over 16 amino acids. Germline lookup yields CDR1 KGHSH and CDR2 LQKENI. The CDR3 reads CASSPSSASGWETQYF. As DNA, the CDR3 is TGTGCCAGCTCACCCTCCTCGGCCTCCGGCTGGGAGACCCAGTACTTC. Variable domain in full (rest from reference TRBV18 and TRBJ2-5): NAGVMQNPRHLVRRRGQEARLRCSPMKGHSHVYWYRQLPEEGLKFMVYLQKENIIDESGMPKERFSAEFPKEGPSILRIQQVVRGDSAAYFCASSPSSASGWETQYFGPGTRLLVL.

This clone came up once. The J gene is TRBJ1-2, the V gene TRBV28; D is possibly TRBD1 (5 bases). CDR3 size: 15 residues. The V and J ends lost 3 bases and 7 bases respectively, with 18 bases between them. CDR1 is MDHEN and CDR2 is SYDVKM in the germline V gene. The CDR3 region has the DNA TGTGCCAGCAGTTTGGGGCAGGGCGCCGTTCGTGGCTACACCTTC. This translates into CASSLGQGAVRGYTF.

The V call is TRBV18, the J call TRBJ2-1; 7 nucleotides agree with TRBD2. Germline V gene sequence: CDR1 KGHSH, CDR2 LQKENI. CDR3 length: 16 amino acids. Trimming took 0 bases from V and 3 from J; bases not matched to a gene: 5. CDR3 region: CASSPPTSVVYNEQFF. In nucleotides, the CDR3 is TGTGCCAGCTCACCACCCACTAGCGTAGTCTACAATGAGCAGTTCTTC.

Points on this clone: This CDR3 is also generated by other DNA sequences in the sample. V is TRBV18 and J is TRBJ1-4; D possibly corresponds to TRBD1 (6 bases). In germline, CDR1 is KGHSH, CDR2 LQKENI. V was cut by 6 bases and J by 3 bases, with 14 bases left in between. This CDR3 contains 15 residues. The DNA of the CDR3 is TGTGCCAGCTCTCCGGGGGCAGCGGCTAATGAAAAACTGTTTTTT. Protein product: CASSPGAAANEKLFF.

The rearrangement uses TRBV11-2 and TRBJ2-4; a possible D gene is TRBD2 (6 bases). Germline CDR1 and CDR2: SGHAT and FQNNGV. Trimming removed 5 bases at V and 6 bases at J, with 14 bases between. CDR3 length: 14 amino acids. DNA for the CDR3: TGTGCCAGCAGCCCTGAGGAGGGGCGAAACATTCAGTACTTC. Its translation: CASSPEEGRNIQYF.

Regarding this clone: One end of the junction is discordant with germline, which a read error may explain. This rearrangement joins TRBV5-1 to TRBJ1-1; D gene ambiguous. Germline CDR1 and CDR2: SGHRS and YFSETQ. This CDR3 contains 15 residues. This CDR3 reads CASSSADWLNPEAFF. CDR3 DNA sequence: TGCGCCAGCAGCTCCGCCGATTGGCTGAACCCTGAAGCTTTCTTT.

The rearrangement uses TRBV2 and TRBJ1-2; 8 bases match TRBD1. Unmatched junction bases numbered 6, after V lost 8 bases and J lost 1 base. The CDR3 is 14 residues long. CDR1 SNHLY and CDR2 FYNNEI come from the germline V gene. As DNA, the CDR3 is TGTGCCAGCCGACAGGGGCCCAATAACTATGGCTACACCTTC. Amino acids: CASRQGPNNYGYTF. Full variable domain (rest looked up from reference TRBV2 and TRBJ1-2): EPEVTQTPSHQVTQMGQEVILRCVPISNHLYFYWYRQILGQKVEFLVSFYNNEISEKSEIFDDQFSVERPDGSNFTLKIRSTKLEDSAMYFCASRQGPNNYGYTFGSGTRLTVV.

V gene TRBV5-1 combines with J gene TRBJ2-3; 7 nucleotides align to TRBD2. From germline, CDR1 is SGHRS and CDR2 YFSETQ. The CDR3 extends over 15 amino acids. With 4 bases clipped from V and 6 bases from J, the junction kept 11 bases outside the gene matches. CDR3 DNA sequence: TGCGCCAGCAGCCCCTCAGCGGGGAGATTTGATACGCAGTATTTT. Its translation: CASSPSAGRFDTQYF.

This chain uses TRBV5-1 with TRBJ2-1; 8 bases agree with TRBD1. The germline V gene encodes CDR1 SGHRS and CDR2 YFSETQ. The V gene end was trimmed by 3 bases and the J gene end by 8 bases; junction bases not matched to a gene: 7. The CDR3 is made up of 14 amino acids. CDR3 DNA: TGCGCCAGCAGCTGGACAGGGCAGGTTGATGAGCAGTTCTTC. Residues: CASSWTGQVDEQFF. Combining the CDR3 with reference TRBV5-1 and TRBJ2-1 gives the whole variable domain KAGVTQTPRYLIKTRGQQVTLSCSPISGHRSVSWYQQTPGQGLQFLFEYFSETQRNKGNFPGRFSGRQFSNSRSEMNVSTLELGDSALYLCASSWTGQVDEQFFGPGTRLTVL.

The CDR3 coding sequence is TGTGCCAGCAGTAGCAGAGGTACAGGGGAAGTCTCTGGGGCCAACGTCCTGACTTTC. Translation gives CASSSRGTGEVSGANVLTF. The V and J genes are TRBV21-1 and TRBJ2-6; TRBD1 is the table's D call, not checked against the DNA. TRBV21-1 represents a pseudogene. This CDR3 has 19 residues.

This clone has only one observation. The J gene is TRBJ1-5, the V gene TRBV10-3; D may be TRBD1 (6 bases). The V gene lost 0 bases and the J gene lost 6 bases, with 12 bases spanning the gap. Per the germline V gene, CDR1 is ENHRY and CDR2 is SYGVKD. The CDR3 totals 15 residues. CDR3 nucleotide sequence: TGTGCCATCAGTGAGTCGCGACAGGACGGTCAGCCCCAGCATTTT. Translation gives CAISESRQDGQPQHF.

The J gene is TRBJ2-7, the V gene TRBV7-9; maybe TRBD2 (6 bases). Trimming removed 8 bases at V and 3 bases at J, with 17 bases between. This CDR3 is 14 amino acids long. Germline V CDR1 and CDR2: SEHNR, FQNEAQ (reference sequence). The CDR3 DNA reads TGTGCCAGCCGACTGGCGGGGCCCTTCTACGAGCAGTACTTC. Translated, it gives CASRLAGPFYEQYF.

Regarding this clone: Other nucleotide sequences from this sample produce the same CDR3. The V gene is TRBV7-2, the J gene TRBJ2-7, with D unclear. The CDR3 covers 11 residues. V was pared by 3 bases and J by 4 bases, with 4 bases between. Per germline, CDR1 SGHTA and CDR2 FQGNSA. CDR3 bases: TGTGCCAGCAGCTTGTATTACGAGCAGTACTTC. As protein: CASSLYYEQYF.

This clone was recorded only once. This CDR3 is CASSITTGSYEQYF. CDR3 nucleotides: TGTGCCAGCAGCATCACGACAGGATCCTACGAGCAGTACTTC. This chain connects TRBV5-6 to TRBJ2-7, with D maybe TRBD1 (6 bases). CDR1 and CDR2 (germline): SGHDT, YYEEEE. Trimming took off 4 bases at V and 1 base at J, with 12 bases between the two ends. The CDR3 sequence is 14 residues long.

With respect to this clone: Other DNA sequences within the sample encode an identical CDR3. This chain joins TRBV5-6 and TRBJ2-3; no reliable D call. Trimming shortened V by 3 bases and J by 2 bases, and 1 base separated the two germline ends. The germline V gene encodes CDR1 SGHDT and CDR2 YYEEEE. CDR3 length: 11 amino acids. The CDR3 protein is CASSYTDTQYF. The CDR3 DNA follows: TGTGCCAGCAGCTACACAGATACGCAGTATTTT. The full variable domain, completed using reference TRBV5-6 and TRBJ2-3, is DAGVTQSPTHLIKTRGQQVTLRCSPKSGHDTVSWYQQALGQGPQFIFQYYEEEERQRGNFPDRFSGHQFPNYSSELNVNALLLGDSALYLCASSYTDTQYFGPGTRLTVL.

The V gene is TRBV5-1, the J gene TRBJ2-3; D is unclear. The V end was cut by 4 bases, the J end by 6 bases, with 21 bases between. Germline CDR1 and CDR2: SGHRS and YFSETQ. The CDR3 consists of 16 residues. The CDR3 DNA sequence: TGCGCCAGCAGCGCGGAACCGGACCTCGTATCCGATACGCAGTATTTT. It codes for CASSAEPDLVSDTQYF.

The V and J genes are TRBV4-3 and TRBJ2-7, with 8 bases that match TRBD1. J lost 1 base, V lost 0 bases, and 2 bases had no gene match. The CDR3 sequence is 15 residues long. CDR1 and CDR2 (germline): LGHNA, YSLEER. For the CDR3, the DNA is TGCGCCAGCAGCCAAGATCGGACAGGGTCCTACGAGCAGTACTTC. Encoded protein: CASSQDRTGSYEQYF.

This clone was recorded only once. The chain is built from TRBV5-6 and TRBJ2-5, with D unresolved. The CDR3 sequence is 15 residues long. Germline CDR1 reads SGHDT; CDR2 reads YYEEEE. V was pared by 3 bases and J by 2 bases, with 14 bases between. The CDR3 DNA reads TGTGCCAGCAGCTGGCTGTTGGCAGGACAAGAGACCCAGTACTTC. It codes for CASSWLLAGQETQYF.

V is TRBV2 and J is TRBJ2-3; tentative D call: TRBD2 (5 bases). Germline V gene lookup returns CDR1 SNHLY and CDR2 FYNNEI. V lost 7 bases and J 4 bases, leaving 9 bases between the germline ends. This CDR3 contains 12 residues. The CDR3, as DNA: TGTGCCAGCACGCTAGCCGCAGATACGCAGTATTTT. Its translation is CASTLAADTQYF.

The chain employs TRBV11-2 and TRBJ2-3; TRBD1 matches at 8 bases. The CDR3 has 15 amino acids. With 6 bases clipped from V and 3 bases from J, the junction kept 8 bases outside the gene matches. Germline CDR1 SGHAT, CDR2 FQNNGV. The CDR3 loop reads CASSQTGGLTDTQYF. The DNA for the CDR3 is TGTGCCAGCAGTCAAACAGGGGGTTTAACAGATACGCAGTATTTT.

V is TRBV10-3 and J is TRBJ2-2; TRBD2 aligns across 7 bases. The CDR3 totals 12 residues. The junction had 1 base not matched to a gene; V was cut back by 8 bases and J by 4 bases. Germline CDR1 ENHRY, CDR2 SYGVKD. CDR3 DNA sequence: TGTGCCATCGGGGGGGGCACCGGGGAGCTGTTTTTT. Its translation is CAIGGGTGELFF.

The chain employs TRBV18 and TRBJ2-6; no clear D gene. Trimming stripped 3 bases from V and 0 bases from J, with 12 bases between. There are 17 residues in the CDR3. Germline CDR1 KGHSH, CDR2 LQKENI. The CDR3 DNA is TGTGCCAGCTCACCTACCGGGCCCTCCTCTGGGGCCAACGTCCTGACTTTC. It translates to CASSPTGPSSGANVLTF.

The rearrangement links TRBV7-2 to TRBJ1-4, with D unresolved. The CDR3 consists of 17 residues. CDR1 SGHTA and CDR2 FQGNSA come from the germline V gene. V lost 5 bases to trimming and J lost 1 base, with 17 bases between them. The CDR3 nucleotides read TGTGCCAGCAGCCAAACTAGATCGGGAAAAACTAATGAAAAACTGTTTTTT. Residues: CASSQTRSGKTNEKLFF.

This sequence joins TRBV7-2 and TRBJ1-5; D not resolved. CDR1 and CDR2 from the germline V gene are SGHTA and FQGNSA. Deletions cut 5 bases from V and 0 bases from J, with 5 bases between. This CDR3 region has 13 residues. CDR3 residues: CASSRNSNQPQHF. The CDR3 bases are TGTGCCAGCAGCCGTAATAGCAATCAGCCCCAGCATTTT.

The chain has TRBV5-7 and TRBJ1-2; D is uncertain. TRBV5-7 counts as an open reading frame of uncertain function. Trimming cost V 4 bases and J 5 bases, with 24 bases left between them. The CDR3 extends over 17 amino acids. In DNA, the CDR3 is TGTGCCAGCAGCCAAGAAATGGGTAGGCTGACTGATTATGGCTACACCTTC. Protein sequence: CASSQEMGRLTDYGYTF.